This passage covers 32 T cell receptor beta chains from one sample sequenced in a study of breast tumors, draining lymph nodes, adjacent tissues. Samples came from axillary lymph nodes draining the breast cancer. Each CDR3 protein is one row after TCRdb ran MiXCR on the multiplex PCR reads. There are approximately 150,000 distinct CDR3 sequences in the sample; about 30% occur only once, and 3.8% lies in the top ten. Sequencing used axillary lymph node tissue. The receptors come from a female donor with breast cancer. Some clones in this sample may be carry-over from other donors' samples.

This chain links TRBV4-1 with TRBJ2-1; D remains ambiguous. This CDR3 has 14 residues. Germline CDR1 and CDR2: MGHRA and YSYEKL. The CDR3 DNA is TGCGTCGGCAGCGCTCTGGGGTCAACGGGCGAGCAGTTCTTC. Protein: CVGSALGSTGEQFF.

This clonotype was detected many times. The chain couples TRBV6-1 to TRBJ1-6; possible D gene TRBD1, 6 bases. Trimming shortened V by 0 bases and J by 0 bases, and 12 bases separated the two germline ends. The CDR3 length is 18 residues. CDR1 and CDR2 from the germline V gene are MNHNS and SASEGT. CDR3 sequence reads: CASSEADQGSSYNSPLHF. As DNA, the CDR3 is TGTGCCAGCAGTGAAGCCGACCAGGGGAGCTCCTATAATTCACCCCTCCACTTT.

The table lists this clonotype with a few counts. A much larger clone differs from this one at a single base, so this may be a read error. The chain employs TRBV20-1 and TRBJ2-7; D gene ambiguous. The CDR3 sequence is 14 residues long. In germline, CDR1 is DFQATT, CDR2 SNEGSKA (reference sequence). CDR3 DNA: TGCAGTGCTAGACCCGGCCTAAGCTCCTCCGAGCAGTACTTC. It codes for CSARPGLSSSEQYF.

This clonotype was counted many times. The chain uses TRBV4-3 and TRBJ1-4; unclear D gene. Germline CDR1 LGHNA, CDR2 YSLEER. The CDR3 has 15 residues. V was cut by 0 bases and J by 2 bases, with 7 bases left in between. The CDR3 protein is CASSQDRSTNEKLFF. The CDR3 DNA follows: TGCGCCAGCAGCCAAGATAGGAGCACTAATGAAAAACTGTTTTTT.

This clonotype occurred many times. This CDR3 reads CASSLEVKEKLFF. The CDR3 DNA reads TGTGCCAGCAGCTTAGAAGTCAAAGAAAAACTGTTTTTT. The chain has TRBV7-9 and TRBJ1-4; D not resolved. CDR1 and CDR2 from the germline V gene are SEHNR and FQNEAQ (reference sequence). Trimming stripped 1 base from V and 8 bases from J, with 8 bases between. This CDR3 is built from 13 residues.

V gene TRBV12-3 or TRBV12-4 combines with J gene TRBJ2-3; 7 nucleotides line up with TRBD2. The V gene end was trimmed by 6 bases and the J gene end by 4 bases; junction bases not matched to a gene: 7. The CDR3 covers 14 residues. This chain's CDR3 is CASRKRGLSDTQYF. For the CDR3, the DNA is TGTGCCAGCAGAAAGCGGGGTTTATCAGATACGCAGTATTTT.

The CDR3 DNA sequence: TGTGCCAGCAGTACCACTAGCGGCCACGAGCAGTACTTC. As protein: CASSTTSGHEQYF. This chain links TRBV12-3 or TRBV12-4 with TRBJ2-7, with 8 bases that match TRBD2. The CDR3 is 13 residues long. The ends lost 5 bases at V and 5 bases at J; junction bases unmatched: 5.

For this clonotype: Compared with germline, one end of the junction differs, possibly owing to a read error. J is TRBJ2-3 and V is TRBV7-2; D is uncertain. Germline V gene data show CDR1 as SGHTA and CDR2 as FQGNSA. The CDR3 totals 14 residues. The CDR3 protein is CASGLGPAPDTRYF. The DNA of the CDR3 is TGTGCCAGCGGCTTAGGTCCCGCCCCAGATACGCGGTATTTT. Full variable domain (remainder filled in from reference TRBV7-2 and TRBJ2-3): GAGVSQSPSNKVTEKGKDVELRCDPISGHTALYWYRQSLGQGLEFLIYFQGNSAPDKSGLPSDRFSAERTGGSVSTLTIQRTQQEDSAVYLCASGLGPAPDTRYFGPGTRLTVL.

This clonotype was detected many times. In nucleotides, the CDR3 is TGTGCCAGCAGCTTGGGGGACAGGGGGCTCACTAATGAAAAACTGTTTTTT. Translated, it gives CASSLGDRGLTNEKLFF. The rearrangement uses TRBV7-9 and TRBJ1-4, with 12 bases fitting TRBD1. CDR1 and CDR2 from the germline V gene are SEHNR and FQNEAQ (reference sequence). Germline trimming cut 3 bases from V and 2 bases from J; bases unmatched to any gene: 4. The CDR3 spans 17 residues.

The J gene is TRBJ2-1, the V gene TRBV9, with D unresolved. The CDR3 sequence is 13 residues long. The germline V gene encodes CDR1 SGDLS and CDR2 YYNGEE. V gave up 4 bases and J gave up 3 bases, with 8 bases separating them. The CDR3 region has the DNA TGTGCCAGCAGCTCCCTAGACTACAATGAGCAGTTCTTC. This codes for CASSSLDYNEQFF.

Points on this clonotype: Germline is not matched at one junction end, which may reflect a read error. The chain links TRBV10-3 to TRBJ2-1; TRBD2 might be the D (5 bases). CDR1 ENHRY and CDR2 SYGVKD come from the germline V gene. CDR3 length equals 14 residues. DNA of the CDR3: TGCGCCACCTCAGCGGCGGCCCCCTACAATGAGCAGTTCTTC. As protein: CATSAAAPYNEQFF.

The gene calls are TRBV12-3 or TRBV12-4 and TRBJ1-3; 7 nucleotides align to TRBD1. CDR3 size: 13 residues. Germline trimming cut 4 bases from V and 13 bases from J; bases unmatched to any gene: 10. The CDR3 is CASSSRPGTEIYF. In nucleotides, the CDR3 is TGTGCCAGCAGTTCACGACCAGGGACAGAAATATATTTT.

This clonotype was seen a few times. The rearrangement uses TRBV12-3 or TRBV12-4 and TRBJ2-3; 8 bases are shared with TRBD2. The CDR3 is made up of 17 amino acids. The trim removed 3 bases at V and 2 bases at J, leaving 10 bases unmatched. The CDR3 DNA reads TGTGCCAGCAGTTTCGCGCTCCCTAGCGGGCTCACAGATACGCAGTATTTT. Encoded protein: CASSFALPSGLTDTQYF.

For this clonotype: The CDR3 end shows no conserved phenylalanine or tryptophan, and so a read error is likely. This rearrangement joins TRBV7-9 to TRBJ1-2; D gene unclear. V lost 6 bases, J lost 3 bases, and 11 bases lay in between. CDR1 and CDR2 from the germline V gene are SEHNR and FQNEAQ (reference sequence). The CDR3 length is 13 residues. CDR3 protein: CASRKDGYYGYTS. The CDR3 nucleotides are TGTGCCAGCAGAAAGGACGGTTACTATGGCTACACCTCC.

This clonotype was found many times. This chain connects TRBV30 to TRBJ1-4; D call uncertain. The CDR3 contains 14 residues. Germline V lookup: CDR1 GTSNPN, CDR2 SVGIG (reference sequence). The V end was cut by 3 bases, the J end by 5 bases, with 13 bases between. The CDR3 nucleotides read TGTGCCTGGAGCGACGATCGGTGGAATGAAAAACTGTTTTTT. Its protein is CAWSDDRWNEKLFF.

With regard to this clonotype: This may stem from a read error, because a much larger clone lies one nucleotide away. The CDR3 reads CASSLGGTAAEQYF. CDR3 bases: TGTGCCAGCAGCTTAGGGGGGACAGCTGCCGAGCAGTACTTC. This chain connects TRBV11-3 to TRBJ2-7, with 7 positions matching TRBD1. CDR1 is SGHNT, CDR2 YENEEA, per germline. CDR3 size: 14 residues. V shed 1 base, J shed 6 bases, and the junction held 6 bases outside the gene matches.

The table lists this clonotype with many counts. One junction end disagrees with the germline gene, perhaps due to a read error. V is TRBV6-5 and J is TRBJ1-2; D perhaps matches TRBD1 (6 bases). Per the germline V gene, CDR1 is MNHEY and CDR2 is SVGAGI. The CDR3 has 16 amino acids. The CDR3 loop reads CASSHSSTGSIYGYTF. CDR3 coding DNA: TGTGCCAGCAGTCACTCGAGTACAGGGTCCATCTATGGCTACACCTTC.

This clonotype was seen repeatedly, ten times or more. The chain has TRBV14 and TRBJ2-3; D possibly corresponds to TRBD2 (6 bases). Germline V lookup: CDR1 SGHDN, CDR2 FVKESK. Trimming removed 0 bases at V and 11 bases at J, with 18 bases between. This CDR3 comprises 15 residues. CDR3 loop: CASSQDLRRRGLQYF. CDR3 nucleotide sequence: TGTGCCAGCAGCCAAGATCTACGTCGGAGGGGATTGCAGTATTTT.

The chain combines TRBV20-1 with TRBJ2-1; 8 nucleotides match TRBD2. The V segment lost 6 bases and the J segment 12 bases; nucleotides outside the gene matches: 13. Germline V gene data show CDR1 as DFQATT and CDR2 as SNEGSKA (reference sequence). The CDR3 extends over 13 amino acids. CDR3 sequence reads: CSATSGETGTQFF. In nucleotides, the CDR3 is TGCAGTGCCACTAGCGGCGAAACGGGTACGCAGTTCTTC.

The chain has TRBV6-5 and TRBJ1-2, with 12 bases fitting TRBD1. CDR1 and CDR2 (germline): MNHEY, SVGAGI. Unmatched junction bases numbered 12, after V lost 2 bases and J lost 8 bases. The CDR3 runs 17 residues. Here the CDR3 reads CASSYGVPGQGAGGYTF. In DNA form, the CDR3 reads TGTGCCAGCAGTTACGGTGTCCCGGGACAGGGGGCGGGCGGCTACACCTTC.

At least ten counts were recorded for this clonotype. The V and J genes are TRBV12-3 or TRBV12-4 and TRBJ1-5; D perhaps matches TRBD1 (6 bases). The V end was cut by 6 bases, the J end by 2 bases, with 17 bases between. CDR3 length: 16 residues. The CDR3 DNA reads TGTGCCAGCAGGACGACAGGTGGCTGGGGCAATCAGCCCCAGCATTTT. It yields the protein CASRTTGGWGNQPQHF.

This clonotype was seen more than once but under ten times. The chain carries TRBV4-1 and TRBJ2-7; 7 nucleotides match TRBD1. V was clipped by 4 bases and J by 2 bases; unmatched bases: 8. The CDR3 covers 15 residues. Germline CDR1 and CDR2: MGHRA and YSYEKL. This CDR3 is CASSRGQGEAYEQYF. The CDR3 DNA reads TGCGCCAGCAGCCGGGGGCAGGGGGAAGCCTACGAGCAGTACTTC.

In its sample, this clonotype was seen many times. The CDR3 sequence: CASLPIQGDGNTIYF. CDR3 DNA sequence: TGTGCCAGCCTCCCCATACAGGGTGATGGAAACACCATATATTTT. The chain recombines TRBV2 with TRBJ1-3, with D tentatively TRBD1 (6 bases). The germline V and J ends were trimmed by 8 bases and 3 bases, with 17 bases remaining between them. The CDR3 covers 15 residues. The V gene's germline CDR1 is SNHLY and CDR2 FYNNEI.

Turning to this clonotype: A read error may be the cause here, since a much bigger clone is one base away. This chain uses TRBV27 with TRBJ2-1, with D uncertain. Trimming removed 6 bases from V and 8 bases from J, with 14 bases in between. Germline V gives CDR1 MNHEY, CDR2 SMNVEV (reference sequence). CDR3 length: 13 amino acids. Written as DNA, the CDR3 is TGTGCCAGCAGCAACCCCGGAGCCGATGAGCAGTTCTTC. Translating it yields CASSNPGADEQFF.

The chain combines TRBV27 with TRBJ2-3; possible D gene TRBD1, 6 bases. The ends were cut back, 10 bases at V and 4 bases at J, with 21 bases in the middle. Germline lookup yields CDR1 MNHEY and CDR2 SMNVEV (reference sequence). The CDR3 totals 15 residues. CDR3: CATDRARGRADTQYF. In DNA form, the CDR3 reads TGTGCCACAGACCGAGCCAGGGGCCGCGCAGATACGCAGTATTTT.

This clonotype was seen a few times. A read error may be the cause here, since a much bigger clone is one base away. Here the CDR3 omits its conserved ending phenylalanine or tryptophan, so a read error is the likely source. The V call is TRBV9, the J call TRBJ2-5, with D perhaps being TRBD1 or TRBD2 (5 bases each). The germline V gene encodes CDR1 SGDLS and CDR2 YYNGEE. CDR3 size: 13 residues. The ends were cut back, 4 bases at V and 7 bases at J, with 14 bases in the middle. The CDR3 DNA sequence: TGTGCCAGCAGCCCGAGGGGTACAGGGACCCAGTACTCC. Translated: CASSPRGTGTQYS.

Ten or more counts support this clonotype. This rearrangement joins TRBV5-1 to TRBJ2-7, with 11 positions matching TRBD1. The CDR3 loop spans 20 amino acids. Germline values: CDR1 SGHRS, CDR2 YFSETQ. After removal of 0 bases from V and 3 bases from J, the junction contained 17 bases not matched to a gene. In DNA, the CDR3 is TGCGCCAGCAGCTTGGCTCCCCCTGGACAGGGGGCGGGGATTGGCTACGAGCAGTACTTC. It translates to CASSLAPPGQGAGIGYEQYF.

This clonotype appeared many times. The V gene is TRBV4-3, the J gene TRBJ2-6; 9 nucleotides match TRBD1. Per germline, CDR1 LGHNA and CDR2 YSLEER. The CDR3 totals 19 residues. With 0 bases clipped from V and 4 bases from J, the junction kept 10 bases outside the gene matches. CDR3 region: CASSQDSGQGLRGANVLTF. The CDR3 nucleotides are TGCGCCAGCAGCCAAGATTCAGGACAGGGGCTGCGGGGGGCCAACGTCCTGACTTTC.

Regarding this clonotype: A junction boundary mismatches the germline segment, possibly from a read error. The chain couples TRBV12-3 or TRBV12-4 to TRBJ2-6; the D is unclear. The CDR3 is 12 residues long. CDR3: CASSLRANTEAF. The CDR3 DNA reads as TGTGCCAGCAGTTTACGGGCGAACACTGAAGCTTTC.

This clonotype was recorded a few times. Possible read error: a much larger clone is one base away. The rearrangement uses TRBV13 and TRBJ2-1, with 9 bases lining up with TRBD1. Trimming at V came to 4 bases and at J to 12 bases, leaving 10 bases not matched to a gene. The CDR3 has 14 amino acids. The germline CDR1 and CDR2 sequences are PRHDT and FYEKMQ (reference sequence). The CDR3 protein is CASSYPGTGYVQFF. Here the CDR3 DNA reads TGTGCCAGCAGCTACCCCGGGACAGGGTATGTGCAGTTCTTC.

This clonotype was seen repeatedly, ten times or more. The chain is built from TRBV7-3 and TRBJ1-6; no firm D call. The germline V gene encodes CDR1 SGHTA and CDR2 FQGTGA. The CDR3 covers 13 residues. V lost 4 bases and J lost 7, with 8 bases in between. The CDR3 nucleotides read TGTGCCAGCAGCTCAAACATGAATTCACCCCTCCACTTT. Translation: CASSSNMNSPLHF.

Concerning this clonotype itself: As the CDR3 is not closed by the conserved phenylalanine or tryptophan, this likely results from a read error. The DNA is omitted, as the CDR3 cannot be located on it reliably, and the CDR3 follows TCRdb's listing. The chain links TRBV5-1 to TRBJ1-6; TRBD1, the table's D call, was not compared with the DNA. Germline loops: CDR1 SGHRS, CDR2 YFSETQ. A total of 10 residues make up the CDR3, ends included. CDR3 sequence: CASSSQSGTP.